The clone carrying this T cell receptor (beta chain) was counted between two and nine times. No antigen is known for it. These data are taken from a study of response to subunit inactivated influenza vaccine. Trimming removed 4 bases at V and 12 bases at J, with 13 bases between. CDR1 is LNHNV, CDR2 YYDKDF, per germline (reference sequence). The CDR3 covers 12 residues. Each CDR3 protein is one row after TCRdb ran MiXCR on the RT-PCR reads. This table has 500,000 to 600,000 distinct CDR3 sequences, under 15% appearing once. Study-wide results and caveats: Authors suggested that a seasonal influenza vaccination recruits few new T cells each time.

This TCR derives from a man aged 45-65 years who received an inactivated influenza vaccine. This specimen was PBMCs from blood, taken 40 to 50 days after vaccination. The rearrangement uses TRBV15 and TRBJ2-1, with D hard to call. CDR3 sequence: CATSIGEFVQFF. The CDR3 DNA follows: TGTGCCACCAGCATTGGAGAATTTGTGCAGTTCTTC.